The rows below give T cell receptor beta chains drawn from one sample of a study of identical twins. TCRdb passed the 5' RACE reads through MiXCR, listing each CDR3 protein once. The sample lists approximately 620,000 distinct CDR3 sequences, about 9.4% occurring once. These records were also assigned to another study, of yellow fever vaccine responses in identical twins.

The specimen was PBMCs. The receptor source for this set is a woman in her late teens or twenties in good health. The CDR3 runs from the conserved cysteine through the conserved F or W. A D gene is named only where the DNA matches it firmly. For some rows the clone size is stated as once, few or many, or as a class when expanded; others skip it.

V gene: TRBV6-1
clone size: .
J gene: TRBJ1-4
D gene: TRBD1
CDR3 protein: CASRTFTGASDEKLFF
CDR3 DNA: TGTGCCAGCAGAACATTTACAGGGGCCTCGGATGAAAAACTGTTTTTT

V gene: TRBV4-3
clone size: many
J gene: TRBJ2-6
D gene: .
CDR3 protein: CASSQGGSGANVLTF
CDR3 DNA: TGTGCCAGCAGCCAAGGGGGCTCTGGGGCCAACGTCCTGACTTTC

V gene: TRBV6-5
clone size: .
J gene: TRBJ1-5
D gene: TRBD1
CDR3 protein: CASSLSPQGPNQPQHF
CDR3 DNA: TGTGCCAGCAGTCTATCGCCACAGGGGCCTAATCAGCCCCAGCATTTT

V gene: TRBV6-2/TRBV6-3
clone size: few
J gene: TRBJ1-1
D gene: .
CDR3 protein: CASSIRDTSEAFF
CDR3 DNA: TGTGCCAGCAGTATCCGGGACACCTCTGAAGCTTTCTTT

V gene: TRBV20-1
clone size: .
J gene: TRBJ2-3
D gene: TRBD2
CDR3 protein: CSATLGSGRTDTQYF
CDR3 DNA: TGCAGTGCTACCCTGGGTAGCGGGAGAACAGATACGCAGTATTTT

V gene: TRBV20-1
clone size: few
J gene: TRBJ2-3
D gene: TRBD1
CDR3 protein: CSAPVDRATDTQYF
CDR3 DNA: TGCAGTGCTCCCGTTGACAGGGCCACAGATACGCAGTATTTT

V gene: TRBV20-1
clone size: few
J gene: TRBJ1-6
D gene: .
CDR3 protein: CSARDAGRSNSPLHF
CDR3 DNA: TGCAGTGCTAGAGATGCGGGCAGGAGTAATTCACCCCTCCACTTT

V gene: TRBV5-6
clone size: few
J gene: TRBJ2-3
D gene: TRBD2
CDR3 protein: CASSPGGRNTQYF
CDR3 DNA: TGTGCCAGCAGCCCGGGGGGGCGCAATACGCAGTATTTT

V gene: TRBV5-1
clone size: many
J gene: TRBJ2-7
D gene: TRBD1
CDR3 protein: CASSLGGQGGTYEQYF
CDR3 DNA: TGCGCCAGCAGCCTTGGCGGACAGGGGGGGACCTACGAGCAGTACTTC

V gene: TRBV12-3/TRBV12-4
clone size: many
J gene: TRBJ1-2
D gene: .
CDR3 protein: CASSLERALYGYTF
CDR3 DNA: TGTGCCAGCAGTTTAGAGCGGGCTTTATATGGCTACACCTTC

V gene: TRBV3-1
clone size: few
J gene: TRBJ1-2
D gene: TRBD1
CDR3 protein: CASSQVQGAGYGYTF
CDR3 DNA: TGTGCCAGCAGCCAAGTCCAGGGGGCTGGCTATGGCTACACCTTC

V gene: TRBV10-3
clone size: few
J gene: TRBJ2-3
D gene: TRBD2
CDR3 protein: CAINPTSGTDTQYF
CDR3 DNA: TGTGCCATCAACCCGACTAGCGGCACAGATACGCAGTATTTT

V gene: TRBV6-1
clone size: .
J gene: TRBJ2-2
D gene: .
CDR3 protein: CASTLLEGRELGELFF
CDR3 DNA: TGTGCCAGCACCCTGCTAGAGGGGCGCGAATTGGGGGAGCTGTTTTTT

V gene: TRBV4-2
clone size: .
J gene: TRBJ2-7
D gene: .
CDR3 protein: CASSQDLGGEQYF
CDR3 DNA: TGTGCCAGCAGCCAAGATCTGGGGGGTGAGCAGTACTTC

V gene: TRBV29-1
clone size: many
J gene: TRBJ2-5
D gene: .
CDR3 protein: CSVELWPIGQQTQYF
CDR3 DNA: TGCAGCGTTGAGTTGTGGCCTATAGGGCAACAGACCCAGTACTTC

V gene: TRBV7-9
clone size: few
J gene: TRBJ2-1
D gene: .
CDR3 protein: CASSLDWKNEQFF
CDR3 DNA: TGTGCCAGCAGCTTAGATTGGAAGAATGAGCAGTTCTTC

V gene: TRBV19
clone size: few
J gene: TRBJ2-1
D gene: .
CDR3 protein: CASSHPPGGHNEQFF
CDR3 DNA: TGTGCCAGTAGTCACCCCCCCGGAGGGCACAATGAGCAGTTCTTC

V gene: TRBV6-4
clone size: few
J gene: TRBJ2-1
D gene: .
CDR3 protein: CASSVTGKTYNEQFF
CDR3 DNA: TGTGCCAGCAGTGTGACGGGAAAAACCTACAATGAGCAGTTCTTC

V gene: TRBV11-2
clone size: few
J gene: TRBJ2-1
D gene: .
CDR3 protein: CASSPRPTGYNEQFF
CDR3 DNA: TGTGCCAGCAGCCCACGCCCGACGGGATACAATGAGCAGTTCTTC

V gene: TRBV19
clone size: .
J gene: TRBJ2-2
D gene: .
CDR3 protein: CASPKGNTGELFF
CDR3 DNA: TGTGCCAGTCCAAAGGGGAACACCGGGGAGCTGTTTTTT

V gene: TRBV6-2/TRBV6-3
clone size: .
J gene: TRBJ2-1
D gene: .
CDR3 protein: CASSYRLAVYNEQFF
CDR3 DNA: TGTGCCAGCAGTTATAGGCTAGCCGTCTACAATGAGCAGTTCTTC

V gene: TRBV20-1
clone size: few
J gene: TRBJ2-2
D gene: .
CDR3 protein: CSAGAPAGELFF
CDR3 DNA: TGCAGTGCGGGAGCCCCCGCCGGGGAGCTGTTTTTT

V gene: TRBV30
clone size: .
J gene: TRBJ1-2
D gene: TRBD1
CDR3 protein: CAWSRTGNYGYTF
CDR3 DNA: TGTGCCTGGAGCCGGACAGGCAACTATGGCTACACCTTC

V gene: TRBV6-5
clone size: .
J gene: TRBJ2-3
D gene: .
CDR3 protein: CASSYSIGISDTQYF
CDR3 DNA: TGTGCCAGCAGTTACTCGATTGGGATTTCAGATACGCAGTATTTT

V gene: TRBV6-2/TRBV6-3
clone size: few
J gene: TRBJ2-1
D gene: TRBD1
CDR3 protein: CASSSRTGVDNEQFF
CDR3 DNA: TGTGCCAGCAGTTCCAGGACAGGGGTTGACAATGAGCAGTTCTTC

V gene: TRBV7-2
clone size: .
J gene: TRBJ1-1
D gene: .
CDR3 protein: CASRLSILNTEAFF
CDR3 DNA: TGTGCCAGCAGACTGTCAATACTGAACACTGAAGCTTTCTTT

V gene: TRBV29-1
clone size: .
J gene: TRBJ2-5
D gene: .
CDR3 protein: CSTAGNEETQYF
CDR3 DNA: TGCAGCACGGCGGGTAATGAAGAGACCCAGTACTTC

V gene: TRBV14
clone size: few
J gene: TRBJ2-7
D gene: .
CDR3 protein: CASSQVLGYEQYF
CDR3 DNA: TGTGCCAGCAGCCAAGTGCTCGGCTACGAGCAGTACTTC

V gene: TRBV24-1
clone size: .
J gene: TRBJ1-1
D gene: TRBD1
CDR3 protein: CATSDGTGANTEAFF
CDR3 DNA: TGTGCCACCAGTGATGGGACAGGGGCGAACACTGAAGCTTTCTTT